This record covers a single T cell receptor (beta chain). Its antigen is unknown. The CDR3 has 16 residues. V lost 3 bases and J lost 5; bases outside the gene matches: 5. From germline, CDR1 is SGHTA and CDR2 FQGNSA. This sample stems from a study of cytomegalovirus exposure and HLA in healthy donors. In the study overall: Unique TCR beta sequences numbering about 100 million came from 150 million to 200 million T cells in an earlier analysis. General study findings and limits: Later analysis indicated greater clonal expansion among HLA-associated TCR beta chains than among equally common other chains. The classifier reportedly diagnosed cytomegalovirus status with high sensitivity and specificity.

PCR was performed using 60 Vbeta and 13 Jbeta primers. The method was immunoSEQ multiplex PCR; TCRdb's version includes in-frame clones alone and lacks a portion of them. Of 100,000 to 150,000 clones in the sample, around 10% were seen once. The sample comprised PBMCs. The receptor was isolated from a woman aged 40 to 55 in good health and CMV-seropositive. V usage is TRBV7-2 and J usage is TRBJ2-2; 11 positions match TRBD2. CDR3 protein: CASSFSGGAETGELFF. In DNA form, the CDR3 reads TGTGCCAGCAGCTTTAGCGGGGGGGCAGAAACCGGGGAGCTGTTTTTT.